A single sample gave rise to the 8 T cell receptor beta chains below, sequenced in a study of cytomegalovirus exposure and HLA in healthy donors. Use of 60 Vbeta and 13 Jbeta primers characterized the PCR. Sequencing used immunoSEQ multiplex PCR; TCRdb keeps in-frame clones, though not all of them. The sample records around 150,000 clones, around four fifths being singletons. Sequenced: PBMCs. The receptors were gathered from a man aged 18 to 35 in good health and CMV-seronegative.

The chain recombines TRBV11-3 with TRBJ2-2; 8 nucleotides agree with TRBD1. The J segment lost 1 base and the V segment lost 4 bases, leaving 2 bases of the junction unmatched. Germline V CDR1 and CDR2: SGHNT, YENEEA. The length of the CDR3 is 15 residues. CDR3 DNA sequence: TGTGCCAGCAGCTCCGGGACAGGGAACACCGGGGAGCTGTTTTTT. Translated, it gives CASSSGTGNTGELFF.

The chain uses TRBV11-2 and TRBJ2-1, with 8 positions matching TRBD1. Trimming cost V 5 bases and J 0 bases; bases outside gene matches: 3. Germline V gene data show CDR1 as SGHAT and CDR2 as FQNNGV. CDR3 length: 15 residues. CDR3 in amino acids: CASSRDRSSYNEQFF. In DNA form, the CDR3 reads TGTGCCAGCAGCAGGGACAGGAGCTCCTACAATGAGCAGTTCTTC.

Worth noting for this clone: The germline gene is not matched at one end of the junction; a read error may be the cause. J is TRBJ2-7 and V is TRBV7-9; TRBD1 or TRBD2 may be the D gene (7 bases each). The germline V gene has CDR1 SEHNR and CDR2 FQNEAQ (reference sequence). The CDR3 has 17 amino acids. The CDR3: CSSSLGGLAALSYEQYF. The CDR3, as DNA: TGTTCCAGCAGCTTAGGGGGCCTAGCGGCGCTGTCCTACGAGCAGTACTTC.

CDR3 bases: TGTGCCACCAGCAGAGTATGGGCTGTCCAAGAGACCCAGTACTTC. Protein sequence: CATSRVWAVQETQYF. The chain recombines TRBV15 with TRBJ2-5; D is unresolved. In germline, CDR1 is LNHNV, CDR2 YYDKDF (reference sequence). Trimming pared 1 base from V and 1 base from J, leaving 10 bases between. This CDR3 comprises 15 residues.

This CDR3 reads CASSPGTGILYEQYF. CDR3 in DNA: TGCGCCAGCAGCCCCGGGACAGGGATACTCTACGAGCAGTACTTC. The V call is TRBV4-3, the J call TRBJ2-7, with 9 nucleotides matching TRBD1. The CDR3 is 15 amino acids. Germline V CDR1 and CDR2: LGHNA, YSLEER. V was clipped by 4 bases and J by 3 bases; unmatched bases: 7.

The chain recombines TRBV7-2 with TRBJ2-7, with 8 bases that match TRBD2. There are 14 residues in the CDR3. With 5 bases clipped from V and 3 bases from J, the junction kept 6 bases outside the gene matches. The germline CDR1 and CDR2 sequences are SGHTA and FQGNSA. In DNA, the CDR3 is TGTGCCAGCAGCCTCGGGGGGGCTCTCTACGAGCAGTACTTC. Its protein is CASSLGGALYEQYF.

The chain couples TRBV6-5 to TRBJ2-7, with TRBD2 as a possible D gene (5 bases). Germline CDR1 MNHEY, CDR2 SVGAGI. The ends were cut back, 2 bases at V and 0 bases at J, with 8 bases in the middle. The CDR3 loop spans 14 amino acids. The CDR3 DNA sequence: TGTGCCAGCAGTTACAAGGCGGGCTCCTACGAGCAGTACTTC. Amino acids: CASSYKAGSYEQYF.

The chain recombines TRBV5-4 with TRBJ2-7; D is perhaps TRBD2 (6 bases). Germline V CDR1 and CDR2: SGHNT, YYREEE (reference sequence). The CDR3 runs to 15 residues. Deletions cut 4 bases from V and 5 bases from J, with 19 bases between. CDR3 nucleotides: TGTGCCAGCAGCCCCCTGGGAGGCTTACACAACGAGCAGTACTTC. Its protein is CASSPLGGLHNEQYF. The whole variable domain, remainder taken from reference TRBV5-4 and TRBJ2-7, is ETGVTQSPTHLIKTRGQQVTLRCSSQSGHNTVSWYQQALGQGPQFIFQYYREEENGRGNFPPRFSGLQFPNYSSELNVNALELDDSALYLCASSPLGGLHNEQYFGPGTRLTVT.